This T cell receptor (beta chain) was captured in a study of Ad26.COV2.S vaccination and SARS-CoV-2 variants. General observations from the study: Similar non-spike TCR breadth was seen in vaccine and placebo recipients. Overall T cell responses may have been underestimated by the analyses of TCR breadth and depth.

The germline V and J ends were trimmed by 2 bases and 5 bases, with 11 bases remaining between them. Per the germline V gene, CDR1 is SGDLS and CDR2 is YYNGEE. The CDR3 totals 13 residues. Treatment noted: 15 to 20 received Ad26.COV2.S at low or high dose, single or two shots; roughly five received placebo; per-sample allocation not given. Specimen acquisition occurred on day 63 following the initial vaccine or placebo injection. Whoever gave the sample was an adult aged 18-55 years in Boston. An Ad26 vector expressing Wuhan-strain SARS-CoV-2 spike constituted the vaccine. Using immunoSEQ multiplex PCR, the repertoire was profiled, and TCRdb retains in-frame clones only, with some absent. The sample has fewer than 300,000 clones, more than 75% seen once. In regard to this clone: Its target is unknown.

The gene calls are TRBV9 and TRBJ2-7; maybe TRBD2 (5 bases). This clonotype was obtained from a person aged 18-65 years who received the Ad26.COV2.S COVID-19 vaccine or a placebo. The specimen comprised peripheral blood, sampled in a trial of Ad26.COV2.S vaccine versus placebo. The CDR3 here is CASSVDGNHEQYF. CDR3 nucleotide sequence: TGTGCCAGCAGCGTGGACGGGAACCACGAGCAGTACTTC. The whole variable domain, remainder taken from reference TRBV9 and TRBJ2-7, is DSGVTQTPKHLITATGQRVTLRCSPRSGDLSVYWYQQSLDQGLQFLIQYYNGEERAKGNILERFSAQQFPDLHSELNLSSLELGDSALYFCASSVDGNHEQYFGPGTRLTVT.